This T cell receptor (beta chain) is from a study of T cells in Graves' hyperthyroidism and ophthalmopathy. This clonotype was recorded at least ten times. Researchers amplified the TCR beta CDR3 regions from RNA transcripts. TCR CDR3 underwent first-round RT-PCR with the HTBI primer set. TCRdb used MiXCR to reprocess the multiplex PCR reads, holding one entry per CDR3 protein. The table records over 450,000 distinct CDR3 sequences, under 20% of them present only once. The CDR3 sequence is 16 residues long. The trim removed 0 bases at V and 9 bases at J, leaving 14 bases unmatched. The germline V gene has CDR1 DFQATT and CDR2 SNEGSKA (reference sequence).

This sequence originates from a woman aged 18-29 years with Graves' ophthalmopathy. The chain links TRBV20-1 to TRBJ2-1, with 7 positions matching TRBD1. Sequencing was performed on blood. The chain's CDR3 is CSARDARSIDRAEQFF. The CDR3 nucleotides read TGCAGTGCTAGAGACGCCAGATCAATCGACAGGGCTGAGCAGTTCTTC.